This TCR beta chain comes out of a study of early T cells in non-severe SARS-CoV-2 infection. For the study at large: RNA in bulk from unsorted whole blood was sequenced, and chains were unpaired.

Of note for this clonotype: Its antigen is unknown.

Molecules of cDNA were individually given unique molecular identifiers that were attached to them. TCRdb reprocessed the 5' RACE reads via MiXCR and lists one record per CDR3 protein. Of around 39,000 distinct CDR3 sequences listed, about 7.4% are singletons. Study-level points and caveats: Comparison of clonotypes with VDJdb favored anti-spike CD8 responses while missing private and CD4 specificities.

The material sequenced was whole blood, taken at baseline. This receptor was taken from an adult who was a healthcare worker with PCR-confirmed SARS-CoV-2 infection or an uninfected control (not recorded which).

The CDR3 DNA reads TGTGCCAGCAGTCCACGGGGGGAGTTGGGCCAGCCCCAGCATTTT. Protein sequence: CASSPRGELGQPQHF. J is TRBJ1-5 and V is TRBV6-6; D might be TRBD1 (5 bases). Germline assignment: CDR1 MNHNY and CDR2 SVGAGI (reference sequence). CDR3 length: 15 residues. Trimming removed 5 bases from V and 7 bases from J, with 18 bases in between.